The 28 T cell receptor beta chains given below trace back to one sample, sequenced in a study of blood T cell repertoires in COVID-19. Libraries were prepared by immunoSEQ multiplex PCR; TCRdb keeps only in-frame clonotypes and omits some of them. The data contain 25,000 to 35,000 clones, 85% of them seen just once; the ten biggest clones take up roughly 8.7%. Sequencing was carried out using peripheral blood. Receptors were obtained from a man aged 80 or over with active COVID-19.

The rearrangement uses TRBV7-9 and TRBJ2-3; 11 nucleotides match TRBD1. Germline lookup yields CDR1 SEHNR and CDR2 FQNEAQ (reference sequence). The CDR3 has 16 residues. The V segment lost 4 bases and the J segment 6 bases; nucleotides outside the gene matches: 9. The CDR3 DNA reads TGTGCCAGCAGCTCGTATGGACAGGGGGCGGTGGATACGCAGTATTTT. Residues: CASSSYGQGAVDTQYF.

The chain uses TRBV7-8 and TRBJ2-7; 7 bases are shared with TRBD1. Germline-derived CDR1 and CDR2 are SGHVS and FQNEAQ. This CDR3 comprises 13 residues. Unmatched junction bases numbered 5, after V lost 4 bases and J lost 5 bases. In DNA form, the CDR3 reads TGTGCCAGCAGCTCACGACAGGGTGACGAGCAGTACTTC. It encodes CASSSRQGDEQYF.

This clone has a handful of counts. The rearrangement links TRBV6-1 to TRBJ1-6; D remains unclear. The V gene lost 0 bases and the J gene lost 14 bases, with 20 bases spanning the gap. This CDR3 has 16 residues. Germline CDR1 is MNHNS and CDR2 is SASEGT. CDR3: CASSEAMGWVPPALHF. In nucleotides, the CDR3 is TGTGCCAGCAGTGAAGCGATGGGCTGGGTCCCTCCAGCCCTCCACTTT.

The chain couples TRBV7-2 to TRBJ1-1; D is undetermined. V dropped 6 bases and J dropped 5 bases, with 13 bases sitting between them. Germline-derived CDR1 and CDR2 are SGHTA and FQGNSA. The length of the CDR3 is 13 residues. The CDR3: CASSRTGRTEAFF. The CDR3 region has the DNA TGTGCCAGCAGTCGTACTGGGAGAACTGAAGCTTTCTTT.

The rearrangement links TRBV5-5 to TRBJ1-4; 8 bases line up with TRBD1. The trim removed 5 bases at V and 0 bases at J, leaving 15 bases unmatched. Germline values: CDR1 SGHKS, CDR2 YYEKEE (reference sequence). The CDR3 is made up of 19 amino acids. This chain's CDR3 is CASRGGQGQFFATNEKLFF. CDR3 nucleotides: TGTGCCAGCAGGGGAGGACAGGGACAATTTTTTGCAACTAATGAAAAACTGTTTTTT.

The chain links TRBV7-8 to TRBJ2-7, with 7 bases that match TRBD2. The CDR3 contains 15 residues. V gave up 5 bases and J gave up 7 bases; unmatched junction bases: 14. From germline, CDR1 is SGHVS and CDR2 FQNEAQ. CDR3 loop: CASSVRLAGVVEQYF. The DNA for the CDR3 is TGTGCCAGCAGCGTCCGACTAGCAGGAGTGGTAGAGCAGTACTTC.

The V call is TRBV5-1, the J call TRBJ2-5, with D possibly matching TRBD1 (6 bases). Germline loops: CDR1 SGHRS, CDR2 YFSETQ. Trimming took off 7 bases at V and 4 bases at J, with 20 bases between the two ends. The CDR3 has 15 amino acids. The CDR3 nucleotides are TGCGCCAGCTCCCCGGGTGGGGGCGGAGGAGAGACCCAGTACTTC. Its protein is CASSPGGGGGETQYF.

The genes are TRBV11-3 and TRBJ2-3; perhaps TRBD2 as D (7 bases). Germline CDR1 SGHNT, CDR2 YENEEA. The CDR3 contains 17 residues. Trimming pared 0 bases from V and 2 bases from J, leaving 15 bases between. CDR3 in DNA: TGTGCCAGCAGCTTAGATACTGCGGGGGCCCTCACAGATACGCAGTATTTT. The encoded protein is CASSLDTAGALTDTQYF.

The V and J genes are TRBV30 and TRBJ2-1; 8 bases fit TRBD1. The V gene's germline CDR1 is GTSNPN and CDR2 SVGIG (reference sequence). Germline trimming cut 2 bases from V and 5 bases from J; bases unmatched to any gene: 8. CDR3 length: 15 amino acids. The CDR3 region has the DNA TGTGCCTGGAGTCCTCGGACAGGGTATGACAATGAGCAGTTCTTC. This sequence encodes CAWSPRTGYDNEQFF.

The chain is built from TRBV6-5 and TRBJ2-1; 8 bases agree with TRBD1. This CDR3 region has 15 residues. CDR1 MNHEY and CDR2 SVGAGI come from the germline V gene. The V segment lost 0 bases and the J segment 2 bases; nucleotides outside the gene matches: 0. CDR3: CASSYSQGAYNEQFF. CDR3 nucleotide sequence: TGTGCCAGCAGTTACTCACAGGGGGCCTACAATGAGCAGTTCTTC.

This chain connects TRBV6-2 or TRBV6-3 to TRBJ1-2; 8 bases are a match to TRBD1. The germline gives CDR1 MNHEY, CDR2 SVGEGT. The CDR3 totals 14 residues. The trim removed 2 bases at V and 6 bases at J, leaving 5 bases unmatched. CDR3 in amino acids: CASSYAGGSDGYTF. The CDR3 DNA follows: TGTGCCAGCAGTTACGCAGGGGGCTCCGATGGCTACACCTTC.

This rearrangement joins TRBV3-1 (or the pseudogene TRBV3-2) to TRBJ2-7; 9 bases map to TRBD2. Germline loops: CDR1 LGHDT, CDR2 YNNKEL (reference sequence). With 5 bases clipped from V and 6 bases from J, the junction kept 11 bases outside the gene matches. The CDR3 has 15 amino acids. The CDR3, as DNA: TGTGCCAGCAGCGTGGGCAGCGGGGGGTTCTCCGAGCAGTACTTC. Protein product: CASSVGSGGFSEQYF.

This chain connects TRBV6-5 to TRBJ1-6; 9 nucleotides match TRBD1. With 6 bases clipped from V and 10 bases from J, the junction kept 10 bases outside the gene matches. From germline, CDR1 is MNHEY and CDR2 SVGAGI. The length of the CDR3 is 15 residues. The CDR3 is CASSRPGQGGSPLHF. The CDR3 DNA is TGTGCCAGCAGCCGACCGGGACAGGGTGGATCACCCCTCCACTTT.

The chain is built from TRBV5-1 and TRBJ2-1, with a tentative D call TRBD1 (7 bases). V was shortened by 2 bases and J by 4 bases, with 22 bases between the two germline ends. The CDR3 length is 18 residues. Germline V gives CDR1 SGHRS, CDR2 YFSETQ. CDR3 nucleotides: TGCGCCAGCAGCTTTACCCAGGGGGTAAGGGGGGCTTACAATGAGCAGTTCTTC. Its protein is CASSFTQGVRGAYNEQFF.

This clone was counted once. The V gene is TRBV5-1, the J gene TRBJ2-6, with a possible D match to TRBD1 (6 bases). The V end lost 2 bases, the J end lost 4 bases, and 10 bases lay between the germline ends. The length of the CDR3 is 15 residues. CDR1 SGHRS and CDR2 YFSETQ come from the germline V gene. This CDR3 is CASSLTGSGANVLTF. DNA of the CDR3: TGCGCCAGCAGCTTAACAGGGTCGGGGGCCAACGTCCTGACTTTC.

V gene TRBV4-1 combines with J gene TRBJ1-2, with a weak D call TRBD1 (6 bases). The CDR3 spans 14 residues. In germline, CDR1 is MGHRA, CDR2 YSYEKL. Trimming pared 3 bases from V and 4 bases from J, leaving 12 bases between. The chain's CDR3 is CASSQPDSLYGYTF. The CDR3 DNA reads as TGCGCCAGCAGCCAGCCGGACAGCCTCTATGGCTACACCTTC.

V usage is TRBV11-1 and J usage is TRBJ1-1, with D unresolved. Germline CDR1 is SGHAT and CDR2 is FQDESV (reference sequence). V was cut by 7 bases and J by 2 bases, with 14 bases left in between. The CDR3 covers 14 residues. Here the CDR3 DNA reads TGTGCCAGCACGAAAGGAGTAGAAAACACTGAAGCTTTCTTT. Protein sequence: CASTKGVENTEAFF.

The J gene is TRBJ2-1, the V gene TRBV9; the D gene is possibly TRBD2 (5 bases). The CDR3 has 16 residues. Germline loops: CDR1 SGDLS, CDR2 YYNGEE. V lost 3 bases, J lost 0 bases, and 13 bases lay in between. The chain's CDR3 is CASSEVGMSSYNEQFF. CDR3 DNA sequence: TGTGCCAGCAGCGAAGTCGGGATGAGCTCCTACAATGAGCAGTTCTTC.

The rearrangement joins TRBV6-5 to TRBJ1-2; D unresolved. The germline CDR1 and CDR2 sequences are MNHEY and SVGAGI. CDR3 size: 12 residues. The germline V and J ends were trimmed by 8 bases and 0 bases, with 7 bases remaining between them. CDR3 in amino acids: CASAKSNYGYTF. For the CDR3, the DNA is TGTGCCAGCGCTAAGTCTAACTATGGCTACACCTTC.

For this clone: The same CDR3 can be traced to other DNA sequences in this sample. The V call is TRBV20-1, the J call TRBJ1-2; 9 positions agree with TRBD1. Germline lookup yields CDR1 DFQATT and CDR2 SNEGSKA (reference sequence). The CDR3 sequence is 14 residues long. The J segment lost 3 bases and the V segment lost 3 bases, leaving 5 bases of the junction unmatched. DNA of the CDR3: TGCAGTGCTAGTGGGACAGGGACCCACTATGGCTACACCTTC. Translated: CSASGTGTHYGYTF.

The genes are TRBV9 and TRBJ1-2; D is undetermined. Germline V gene lookup returns CDR1 SGDLS and CDR2 YYNGEE. V lost 0 bases and J lost 5, with 23 bases in between. This CDR3 has 18 amino acids. The CDR3 sequence: CASSVAVEAANRGYGYTF. CDR3 sequence (DNA): TGTGCCAGCAGCGTAGCTGTAGAGGCCGCCAATCGAGGATATGGCTACACCTTC.

This clone was recorded a few times. V usage is TRBV2 and J usage is TRBJ1-1; D call uncertain. The CDR3 extends over 12 amino acids. Germline CDR1 SNHLY, CDR2 FYNNEI. Trimming removed 5 bases from V and 5 bases from J, with 9 bases in between. CDR3 region: CASSSTATEAFF. The CDR3, as DNA: TGTGCCAGCAGTTCAACAGCAACTGAAGCTTTCTTT.

The CDR3 region has the DNA TGTGCCAGCAGGCCGGGACAGGGGCCTTACGCGGCAGATACGCAGTATTTT. This codes for CASRPGQGPYAADTQYF. V usage is TRBV5-4 and J usage is TRBJ2-3; the match to TRBD1 covers 10 bases. CDR3 length equals 17 residues. Germline loops: CDR1 SGHNT, CDR2 YYREEE (reference sequence). V lost 5 bases to trimming and J lost 4 bases; unmatched junction nucleotides: 13.

This sequence joins TRBV10-3 and TRBJ2-1, with 9 bases aligning to TRBD2. Germline V gene data show CDR1 as ENHRY and CDR2 as SYGVKD. V lost 3 bases and J lost 0; bases outside the gene matches: 6. This CDR3 is built from 17 residues. The CDR3 spells CAISDSAGGRSYNEQFF. The CDR3 region has the DNA TGTGCCATCAGTGACTCAGCGGGGGGCCGCTCCTACAATGAGCAGTTCTTC.

The J gene is TRBJ2-5, the V gene TRBV3-1 (or the pseudogene TRBV3-2); D is perhaps TRBD1 (5 bases). This CDR3 is 14 amino acids long. CDR1 is LGHDT, CDR2 YNNKEL, per germline (reference sequence). V lost 6 bases and J lost 7, with 18 bases in between. CDR3 amino acids: CASSPTLDRGTQYF. DNA for the CDR3: TGTGCCAGCAGTCCTACACTCGACAGAGGGACCCAGTACTTC.

As DNA, the CDR3 is TGTGCCAGCAGCTCGTACAGGGTAACCCCGATCGATACGCAGTATTTT. This sequence encodes CASSSYRVTPIDTQYF. The chain has TRBV11-1 and TRBJ2-3; D might be TRBD1 (6 bases). Germline lookup yields CDR1 SGHAT and CDR2 FQDESV (reference sequence). With 4 bases removed from V and 6 bases from J, the gap between germline ends came to 20 bases. This CDR3 spans 16 amino acids. The complete variable domain, with remaining parts taken from reference TRBV11-1 and TRBJ2-3, reads EAEVAQSPRYKITEKSQAVAFWCDPISGHATLYWYRQILGQGPELLVQFQDESVVDDSQLPKDRFSAERLKGVDSTLKIQPAELGDSAMYLCASSSYRVTPIDTQYFGPGTRLTVL.

J is TRBJ1-2 and V is TRBV6-5, with D perhaps matching TRBD1 (6 bases). This CDR3 spans 12 amino acids. Germline-derived CDR1 and CDR2 are MNHEY and SVGAGI. V lost 6 bases and J lost 5, with 10 bases in between. CDR3 bases: TGTGCCAGCAGCCCCCAGGGGTATGGCTACACCTTC. Its translation is CASSPQGYGYTF.

V and J are TRBV2 and TRBJ2-2; 9 nucleotides agree with TRBD1. CDR1 and CDR2 (germline): SNHLY, FYNNEI. Trimming took 6 bases from V and 6 from J; bases not matched to a gene: 8. The CDR3 has 15 residues. CDR3 protein: CASRAGTGISGELFF. In DNA form, the CDR3 reads TGTGCCAGCAGAGCCGGGACAGGGATTTCCGGGGAGCTGTTTTTT.